Sequencing of this T cell receptor (beta chain) was carried out in a study of T cell repertoires in cytomegalovirus infection. General observations from the study: The response measured ex vivo was dominated by TCR beta clonotypes (HLA-C-restricted and CMV-specific).

MiXCR was run by TCRdb on the reads, yielding one entry per CDR3 protein. The sample lists 55,000 to 70,000 distinct CDR3 sequences, 20% to 25% seen once, with almost 80% in the top ten. This clonotype was detected a few times. Its antigen is currently unknown. Looked up from germline, CDR1 is SGHTA and CDR2 is FQGNSA. This CDR3 is 15 amino acids long. The junction had 2 bases not matched to a gene; V was cut back by 2 bases and J by 4 bases. This TCR was sampled from a human donor in good health (CMV status not recorded). Some clones in this sample may be carry-over from other donors' samples. The gene calls are TRBV7-2 and TRBJ1-6; TRBD1 aligns across 7 bases. The sample taken for sequencing was PBMCs, sequenced either directly or after in vitro stimulation (not recorded which). The CDR3 loop is CASSLRDRYNSPLHF. The DNA for the CDR3 is TGTGCCAGCAGCTTACGGGACAGATATAATTCACCCCTCCACTTT.